This T cell receptor beta chain was retrieved from a study of T-cell memory formation after mild COVID-19. Across the whole study: Clusters were largely donor specific.

V lost 4 bases, J lost 6 bases, and 18 bases lay in between. Germline values: CDR1 SEHNR, CDR2 FQNEAQ (reference sequence). The CDR3 spans 15 residues. One entry per CDR3 protein, called by TCRdb with MiXCR from the 5' RACE reads. This table has about 350,000 distinct CDR3 sequences, 20% to 25% appearing once. This receptor was taken from a man younger than 35 who had mild COVID-19 (a few samples of this study predate the infection). Cell type and time point are not known. Material for sequencing was PBMCs or a T cell subset sorted from them (not recorded which). The genes are TRBV7-9 and TRBJ1-2; unclear D gene. CDR3 loop: CASSSIRRASDGYTF. For the CDR3, the DNA is TGTGCCAGCAGCTCGATCCGCCGGGCGAGTGATGGCTACACCTTC.